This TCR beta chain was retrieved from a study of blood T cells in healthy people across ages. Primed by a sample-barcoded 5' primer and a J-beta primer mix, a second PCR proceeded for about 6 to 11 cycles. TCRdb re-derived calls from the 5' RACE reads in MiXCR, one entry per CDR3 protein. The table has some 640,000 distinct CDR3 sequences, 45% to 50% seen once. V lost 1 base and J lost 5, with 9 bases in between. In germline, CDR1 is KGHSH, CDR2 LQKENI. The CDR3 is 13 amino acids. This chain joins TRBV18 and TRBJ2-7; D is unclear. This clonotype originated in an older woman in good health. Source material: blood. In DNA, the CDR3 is TGTGCCAGCTCACCACTACCGGGTGACGAGCAGTACTTC. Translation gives CASSPLPGDEQYF.